This T cell receptor beta chain originates from a study of response to subunit inactivated influenza vaccine. Whole-study results and caveats: The authors proposed limited new T cell recruitment per seasonal influenza vaccination.

CDR3 length: 14 amino acids. Trimming stripped 2 bases from V and 5 bases from J, with 10 bases between. Germline CDR1 is MNHEY and CDR2 is SVGAGI. TCRdb re-analysed the RT-PCR reads in MiXCR, keeping a single row per CDR3 protein. Seen here are roughly 760,000 distinct CDR3 sequences, 20% to 25% observed once, and the top ten hold roughly 10%. This clonotype turned up a few times. Antigen unknown. The sample consisted of PBMCs from blood, taken about 5 days after vaccination. This receptor was taken from a man aged 50-60 years who received an inactivated influenza vaccine. The genes are TRBV6-5 and TRBJ1-5; TRBD1 is a possible D gene (5 bases). CDR3 sequence reads: CASSYTTGYQPQHF. CDR3 DNA sequence: TGTGCCAGCAGTTACACCACAGGTTATCAGCCCCAGCATTTT.